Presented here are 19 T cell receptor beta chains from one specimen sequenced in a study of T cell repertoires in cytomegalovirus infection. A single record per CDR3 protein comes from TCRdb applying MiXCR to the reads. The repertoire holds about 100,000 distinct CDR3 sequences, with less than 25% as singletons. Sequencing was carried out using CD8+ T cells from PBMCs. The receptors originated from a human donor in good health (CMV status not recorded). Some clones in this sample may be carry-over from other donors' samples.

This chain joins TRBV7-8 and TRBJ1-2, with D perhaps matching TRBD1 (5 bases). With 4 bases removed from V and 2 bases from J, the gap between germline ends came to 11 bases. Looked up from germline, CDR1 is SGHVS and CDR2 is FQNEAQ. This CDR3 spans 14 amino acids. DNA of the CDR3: TGTGCCAGCAGCTCGAGGGACCCCAACTATGGCTACACCTTC. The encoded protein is CASSSRDPNYGYTF.

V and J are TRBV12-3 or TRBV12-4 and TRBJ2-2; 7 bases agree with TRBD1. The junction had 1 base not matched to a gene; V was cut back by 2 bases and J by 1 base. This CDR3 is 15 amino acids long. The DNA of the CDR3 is TGTGCCAGCAGTTTATACAGGGGGAACACCGGGGAGCTGTTTTTT. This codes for CASSLYRGNTGELFF.

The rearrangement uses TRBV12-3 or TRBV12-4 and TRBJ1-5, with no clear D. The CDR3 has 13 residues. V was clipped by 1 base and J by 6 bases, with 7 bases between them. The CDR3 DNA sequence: TGTGCCAGCAGTTTAGGACGGGGTCAGCCCCAGCATTTT. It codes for CASSLGRGQPQHF.

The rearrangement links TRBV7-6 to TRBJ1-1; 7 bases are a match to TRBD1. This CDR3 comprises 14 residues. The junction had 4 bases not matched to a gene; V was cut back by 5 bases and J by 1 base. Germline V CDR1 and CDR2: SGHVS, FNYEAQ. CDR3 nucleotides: TGTGCCAGCAGCGCAAACAGGGGGAACACTGAAGCTTTCTTT. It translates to CASSANRGNTEAFF. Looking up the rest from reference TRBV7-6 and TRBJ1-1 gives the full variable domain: GAGVSQSPRYKVTKRGQDVALRCDPISGHVSLYWYRQALGQGPEFLTYFNYEAQQDKSGLPNDRFSAERPEGSISTLTIQRTEQRDSAMYRCASSANRGNTEAFFGQGTRLTVV.

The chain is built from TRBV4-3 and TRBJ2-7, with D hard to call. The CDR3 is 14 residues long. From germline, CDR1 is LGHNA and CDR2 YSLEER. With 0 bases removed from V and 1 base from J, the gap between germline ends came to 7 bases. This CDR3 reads CASSQDLGSYEQYF. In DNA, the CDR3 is TGCGCCAGCAGCCAAGATTTAGGGTCCTACGAGCAGTACTTC.

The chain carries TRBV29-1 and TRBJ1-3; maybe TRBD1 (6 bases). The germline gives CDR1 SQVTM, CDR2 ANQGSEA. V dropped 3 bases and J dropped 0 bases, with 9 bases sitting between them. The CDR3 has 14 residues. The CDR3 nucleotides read TGCAGCGTTGAGGGGGGGCACTCTGGAAACACCATATATTTT. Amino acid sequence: CSVEGGHSGNTIYF.

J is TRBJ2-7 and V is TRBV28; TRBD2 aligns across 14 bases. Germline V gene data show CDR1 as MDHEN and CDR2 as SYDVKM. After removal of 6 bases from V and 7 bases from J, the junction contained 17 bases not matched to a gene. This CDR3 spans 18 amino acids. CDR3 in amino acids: CASSLLGLAGGPGGEQYF. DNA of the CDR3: TGTGCCAGCAGCCTTCTCGGACTAGCGGGGGGCCCGGGGGGTGAGCAGTACTTC.

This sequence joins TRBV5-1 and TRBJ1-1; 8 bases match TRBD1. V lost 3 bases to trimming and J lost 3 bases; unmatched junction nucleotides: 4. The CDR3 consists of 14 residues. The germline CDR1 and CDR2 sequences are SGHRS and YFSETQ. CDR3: CASSSGQGDTEAFF. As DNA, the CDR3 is TGCGCCAGCAGCTCCGGACAGGGCGACACTGAAGCTTTCTTT.

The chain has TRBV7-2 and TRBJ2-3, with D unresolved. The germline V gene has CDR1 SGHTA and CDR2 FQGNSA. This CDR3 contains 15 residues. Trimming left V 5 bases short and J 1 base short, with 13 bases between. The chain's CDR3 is CASSPPAGRTDTQYF. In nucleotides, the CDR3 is TGTGCCAGCAGCCCTCCCGCTGGACGCACAGATACGCAGTATTTT.

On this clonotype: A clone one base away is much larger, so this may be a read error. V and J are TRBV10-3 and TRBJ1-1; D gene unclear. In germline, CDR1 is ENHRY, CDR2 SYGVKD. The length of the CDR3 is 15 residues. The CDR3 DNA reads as TGTGCCATCAGTGAGTCGGGTGGGAGGAACACTGCAGCTTTCTTT. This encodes CAISESGGRNTAAFF.

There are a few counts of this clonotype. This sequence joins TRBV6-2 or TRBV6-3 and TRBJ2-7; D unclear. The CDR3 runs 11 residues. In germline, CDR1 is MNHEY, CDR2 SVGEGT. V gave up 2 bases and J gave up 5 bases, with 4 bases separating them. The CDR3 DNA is TGTGCCAGCAGTTACCCGAACGAGCAGTACTTC. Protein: CASSYPNEQYF.

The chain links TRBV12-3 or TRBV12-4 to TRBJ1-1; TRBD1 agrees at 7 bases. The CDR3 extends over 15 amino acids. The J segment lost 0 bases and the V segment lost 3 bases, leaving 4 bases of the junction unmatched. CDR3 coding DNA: TGTGCCAGCAGTTTGTACAGGGGTATGAACACTGAAGCTTTCTTT. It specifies CASSLYRGMNTEAFF.

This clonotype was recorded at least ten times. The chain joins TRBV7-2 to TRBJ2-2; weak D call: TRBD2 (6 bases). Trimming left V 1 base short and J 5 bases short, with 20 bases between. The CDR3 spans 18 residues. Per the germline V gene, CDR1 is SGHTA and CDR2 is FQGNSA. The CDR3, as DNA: TGTGCCAGCAGCTTAGACCCGCCGGGAGTTCTTGGGACCGGGGAGCTGTTTTTT. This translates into CASSLDPPGVLGTGELFF.

Here the CDR3 DNA reads TGCAGCGTTGGGGGCAGCCCCTCTTATGGCTACACCTTC. Protein sequence: CSVGGSPSYGYTF. The rearrangement uses TRBV29-1 and TRBJ1-2; D perhaps matches TRBD1 (5 bases). The V gene's germline CDR1 is SQVTM and CDR2 ANQGSEA. V dropped 4 bases and J dropped 5 bases, with 14 bases sitting between them. The CDR3 runs 13 residues.

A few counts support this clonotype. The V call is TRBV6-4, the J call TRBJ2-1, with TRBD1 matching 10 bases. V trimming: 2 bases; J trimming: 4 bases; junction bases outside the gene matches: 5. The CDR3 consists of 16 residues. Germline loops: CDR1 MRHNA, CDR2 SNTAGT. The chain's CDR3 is CASSDDMGQGYNEQFF. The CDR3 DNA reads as TGTGCCAGCAGTGACGATATGGGACAGGGGTACAATGAGCAGTTCTTC.

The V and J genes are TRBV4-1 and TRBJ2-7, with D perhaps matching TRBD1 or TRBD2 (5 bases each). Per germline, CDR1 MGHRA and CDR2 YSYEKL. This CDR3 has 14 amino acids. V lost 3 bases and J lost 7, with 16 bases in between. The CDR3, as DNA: TGCGCCAGCAGCCAGGGGGACGGTACCTGGGAGCAGTACTTC. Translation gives CASSQGDGTWEQYF.

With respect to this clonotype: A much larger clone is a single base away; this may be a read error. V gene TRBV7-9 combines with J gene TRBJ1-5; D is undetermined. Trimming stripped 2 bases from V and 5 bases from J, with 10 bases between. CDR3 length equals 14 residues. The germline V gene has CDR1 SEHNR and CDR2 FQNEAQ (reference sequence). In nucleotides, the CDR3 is TGTGCCAGCAGCTTACCCGCCGGGGATCAGCCCCAGCATTTT. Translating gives CASSLPAGDQPQHF.

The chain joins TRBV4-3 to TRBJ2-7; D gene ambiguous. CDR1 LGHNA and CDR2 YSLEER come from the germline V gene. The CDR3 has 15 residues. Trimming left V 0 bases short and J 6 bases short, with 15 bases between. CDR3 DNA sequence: TGCGCCAGCAGCCAAGATGCCCTTCTGATCTCCGAGCAGTACTTC. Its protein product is CASSQDALLISEQYF.

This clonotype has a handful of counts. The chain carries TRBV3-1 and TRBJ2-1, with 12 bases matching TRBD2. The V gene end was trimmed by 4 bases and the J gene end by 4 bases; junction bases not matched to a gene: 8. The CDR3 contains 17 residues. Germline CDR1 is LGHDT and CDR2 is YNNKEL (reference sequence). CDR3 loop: CASSLESGLAGYNEQFF. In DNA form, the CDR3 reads TGTGCCAGCAGCCTCGAGAGCGGACTAGCGGGGTACAATGAGCAGTTCTTC.